The 27 T cell receptor beta chains reported below all come from one sample, sequenced in a study of CD8+ T cells in alopecia areata. Treatment: oral pan-JAK inhibitor, 5-10 mg twice daily. Following extraction, RNA underwent reverse transcription to cDNA, which served as the sequencing template. The assay was immunoSEQ multiplex PCR, and TCRdb's table has in-frame clones only and misses some. The sample comprises about 180,000 clones, 40% to 65% of which are singletons, and around a tenth rests with the top ten. Here the sequenced sample was CD8+ T cells sorted from blood, taken around week 54, from a patient treated with tofacitinib. Every receptor here comes from a human donor with alopecia areata.

This clone was observed a few times. The chain couples TRBV2 to TRBJ2-2, with D tentatively TRBD2 (6 bases). Trimming took 3 bases from V and 3 from J, leaving 11 bases between them. Germline loops: CDR1 SNHLY, CDR2 FYNNEI. The CDR3 is made up of 15 amino acids. CDR3 sequence: CASSDASAYTGELFF. The CDR3, as DNA: TGTGCCAGCAGTGATGCTAGCGCCTACACCGGGGAGCTGTTTTTT. Full variable domain (missing parts from reference TRBV2 and TRBJ2-2): EPEVTQTPSHQVTQMGQEVILRCVPISNHLYFYWYRQILGQKVEFLVSFYNNEISEKSEIFDDQFSVERPDGSNFTLKIRSTKLEDSAMYFCASSDASAYTGELFFGEGSRLTVL.

This chain connects TRBV7-9 to TRBJ1-2; tentatively, D is TRBD1 (6 bases). V lost 5 bases, J lost 7 bases, and 11 bases lay in between. The CDR3 length is 12 residues. Germline V gives CDR1 SEHNR, CDR2 FQNEAQ (reference sequence). CDR3 bases: TGTGCCAGCAGCGCAGGGGATGGTGGCTACACCTTC. It is translated as CASSAGDGGYTF.

The genes are TRBV7-9 and TRBJ1-5, with a weak D call TRBD1 (5 bases). The CDR3 is 13 amino acids. The V gene lost 3 bases and the J gene lost 5 bases, with 8 bases spanning the gap. Germline loops: CDR1 SEHNR, CDR2 FQNEAQ (reference sequence). CDR3 sequence: CASSLTADQPQHF. DNA for the CDR3: TGTGCCAGCAGCTTGACAGCCGATCAGCCCCAGCATTTT.

CDR3 in amino acids: CASSEDPRQTQYF. CDR3 DNA sequence: TGTGCCAGCAGCGAGGACCCTCGTCAGACCCAGTACTTC. The chain couples TRBV7-2 to TRBJ2-5; D is unclear. Trimming left V 5 bases short and J 6 bases short, with 13 bases between. The germline V gene encodes CDR1 SGHTA and CDR2 FQGNSA. This CDR3 is built from 13 residues. The full variable domain, rest sourced from reference TRBV7-2 and TRBJ2-5, is GAGVSQSPSNKVTEKGKDVELRCDPISGHTALYWYRQSLGQGLEFLIYFQGNSAPDKSGLPSDRFSAERTGGSVSTLTIQRTQQEDSAVYLCASSEDPRQTQYFGPGTRLLVL.

In this sample, this clone turned up once. Other DNA sequences in the same sample also yield this CDR3. V gene TRBV30 combines with J gene TRBJ1-1; no clear D gene. This CDR3 contains 12 residues. The V gene's germline CDR1 is GTSNPN and CDR2 SVGIG (reference sequence). V was pared by 0 bases and J by 2 bases, with 4 bases between. The CDR3 region has the DNA TGTGCCTGGAGTGTTGGTAACACTGAAGCTTTCTTT. Translated: CAWSVGNTEAFF.

CDR3 DNA sequence: TGTGCCAGCAGCCCCCTGGACACTCAAGGTTGGGAGACCCAGTACTTC. As protein: CASSPLDTQGWETQYF. V is TRBV5-4 and J is TRBJ2-5; weak D call: TRBD1 (5 bases). The CDR3 sequence is 16 residues long. V was shortened by 4 bases and J by 5 bases, with 21 bases between the two germline ends. Germline CDR1 is SGHNT and CDR2 is YYREEE (reference sequence).

The chain combines TRBV30 with TRBJ1-1; 9 bases are a match to TRBD1. Germline CDR1 is GTSNPN and CDR2 is SVGIG (reference sequence). V dropped 1 base and J dropped 1; count of bases not matched to a gene: 1. This CDR3 has 14 residues. The CDR3 DNA sequence: TGTGCCTGGAGTGACAGGGGGCGGAACACTGAAGCTTTCTTT. As protein: CAWSDRGRNTEAFF.

This clone was picked up a small number of times. The chain recombines TRBV27 with TRBJ1-5; D is possibly TRBD1 (6 bases). The CDR3 runs 16 residues. Germline values: CDR1 MNHEY, CDR2 SMNVEV (reference sequence). The ends were cut back, 6 bases at V and 2 bases at J, with 17 bases in the middle. This CDR3 reads CASSIVGGAGNQPQHF. In DNA, the CDR3 is TGTGCCAGCAGCATCGTGGGGGGCGCCGGCAATCAGCCCCAGCATTTT.

The J gene is TRBJ2-7, the V gene TRBV2; D could derive from TRBD1 or TRBD2 (5 bases each). The CDR3 covers 12 residues. Per the germline V gene, CDR1 is SNHLY and CDR2 is FYNNEI. The germline V and J ends were trimmed by 8 bases and 2 bases, with 10 bases remaining between them. This chain's CDR3 is CASLRGPYEQYF. In DNA, the CDR3 is TGTGCCAGCTTGAGGGGCCCCTACGAGCAGTACTTC. The full variable domain, completed using reference TRBV2 and TRBJ2-7, is EPEVTQTPSHQVTQMGQEVILRCVPISNHLYFYWYRQILGQKVEFLVSFYNNEISEKSEIFDDQFSVERPDGSNFTLKIRSTKLEDSAMYFCASLRGPYEQYFGPGTRLTVT.

The chain couples TRBV9 to TRBJ2-6; the D call may be TRBD1 or TRBD2 (7 bases each). CDR1 SGDLS and CDR2 YYNGEE come from the germline V gene. This CDR3 region has 19 residues. V was cut by 4 bases and J by 0 bases, with 20 bases left in between. The CDR3 sequence: CASSPGGAGPNSGANVLTF. For the CDR3, the DNA is TGTGCCAGCAGCCCAGGGGGGGCAGGGCCCAACTCTGGGGCCAACGTCCTGACTTTC. The variable domain in full, with the rest retrieved from reference TRBV9 and TRBJ2-6, is DSGVTQTPKHLITATGQRVTLRCSPRSGDLSVYWYQQSLDQGLQFLIQYYNGEERAKGNILERFSAQQFPDLHSELNLSSLELGDSALYFCASSPGGAGPNSGANVLTFGAGSRLTVL.

This clone turned up a few times. The chain uses TRBV13 and TRBJ2-3; unclear D gene. V dropped 1 base and J dropped 0 bases, with 14 bases sitting between them. CDR3 length equals 17 residues. Germline-derived CDR1 and CDR2 are PRHDT and FYEKMQ (reference sequence). CDR3 sequence: CASSLDGESGSTDTQYF. The CDR3 bases are TGTGCCAGCAGCTTAGATGGAGAGTCAGGTAGCACAGATACGCAGTATTTT.

This chain uses TRBV4-3 with TRBJ2-2; the D is unclear. Germline CDR1 is LGHNA and CDR2 is YSLEER. Between the trimmed V and J ends, which lost 0 bases and 3 bases, there was a span of 8 bases. The CDR3 loop spans 15 amino acids. The CDR3 region has the DNA TGCGCCAGCAGCCAAGATCTTAGCTACACCGGGGAGCTGTTTTTT. Its translation: CASSQDLSYTGELFF.

This clone has only one observation. The chain links TRBV4-1 to TRBJ1-2; D is perhaps TRBD1 (6 bases). Germline CDR1 MGHRA, CDR2 YSYEKL. The length of the CDR3 is 14 residues. V lost 5 bases to trimming and J lost 6 bases, with 16 bases between them. The DNA for the CDR3 is TGCGCCAGCAGCTTAAGGCGGGGGGGCGATGGCTACACCTTC. Translation gives CASSLRRGGDGYTF.

The chain links TRBV6-5 to TRBJ1-4; D call uncertain. The CDR3 totals 14 residues. Germline-derived CDR1 and CDR2 are MNHEY and SVGAGI. Trimming cost V 1 base and J 8 bases, with 11 bases left between them. CDR3 amino acids: CASSYFGDSEKLFF. DNA for the CDR3: TGTGCCAGCAGTTACTTCGGGGATAGCGAAAAACTGTTTTTT.

This chain joins TRBV27 and TRBJ2-7, with 10 bases matching TRBD1. Germline V gene sequence: CDR1 MNHEY, CDR2 SMNVEV (reference sequence). The trim removed 2 bases at V and 3 bases at J, leaving 4 bases unmatched. The CDR3 has 15 amino acids. The CDR3 sequence: CASSLVGTGDYEQYF. CDR3 bases: TGTGCCAGCAGTTTAGTCGGGACAGGGGACTACGAGCAGTACTTC.

The chain employs TRBV29-1 and TRBJ2-1; D tentatively reads TRBD1 or TRBD2 (6 bases each). This CDR3 comprises 14 residues. The V gene's germline CDR1 is SQVTM and CDR2 ANQGSEA. V lost 8 bases and J 5 bases, leaving 19 bases between the germline ends. The CDR3 DNA is TGCAGCACACTGAGGGGGGTCGCCAACAATGAGCAGTTCTTC. This sequence encodes CSTLRGVANNEQFF.

This clone came up many times. The chain links TRBV13 to TRBJ2-5, with a tentative D call TRBD2 (6 bases). Germline assignment: CDR1 PRHDT and CDR2 FYEKMQ (reference sequence). V lost 0 bases and J lost 3, with 14 bases in between. The CDR3 totals 16 residues. CDR3 loop: CASSLGFRDFKETQYF. The CDR3 bases are TGTGCCAGCAGCTTAGGATTCCGGGACTTTAAAGAGACCCAGTACTTC.

This clone was counted between two and nine times. The gene calls are TRBV7-9 and TRBJ1-5; the D is unclear. Trimming removed 1 base from V and 3 bases from J, with 7 bases in between. Germline CDR1 reads SEHNR; CDR2 reads FQNEAQ (reference sequence). The length of the CDR3 is 14 residues. The CDR3 nucleotides are TGTGCCAGCAGCTTAGTTGCGGACAATCAGCCCCAGCATTTT. Translated, it gives CASSLVADNQPQHF.

V usage is TRBV5-4 and J usage is TRBJ2-5; D gene unclear. Germline loops: CDR1 SGHNT, CDR2 YYREEE (reference sequence). This CDR3 comprises 13 residues. The V gene lost 0 bases and the J gene lost 3 bases, with 6 bases spanning the gap. The CDR3 DNA reads TGTGCCAGCAGCTTGGTAGCAGAAGAGACCCAGTACTTC. It codes for CASSLVAEETQYF.

This chain uses TRBV30 with TRBJ1-1, with 10 positions matching TRBD1. V trimming: 3 bases; J trimming: 5 bases; junction bases outside the gene matches: 9. This CDR3 is 15 amino acids long. Germline V CDR1 and CDR2: GTSNPN, SVGIG (reference sequence). CDR3: CAWSAPDRGWTEAFF. CDR3 nucleotide sequence: TGTGCCTGGAGCGCCCCGGACAGGGGGTGGACTGAAGCTTTCTTT.

This clone was seen just once. J is TRBJ1-5 and V is TRBV27, with D unresolved. Germline V gene data show CDR1 as MNHEY and CDR2 as SMNVEV (reference sequence). The germline V and J ends were trimmed by 11 bases and 2 bases, with 7 bases remaining between them. This CDR3 is 11 amino acids long. The CDR3 DNA is TGTGCCGTTGGCCGCAATCAGCCCCAGCATTTT. Amino acids: CAVGRNQPQHF.

This clone was detected only a few times. This chain connects TRBV30 to TRBJ2-2, with 9 nucleotides matching TRBD1. Unmatched junction bases numbered 12, after V lost 0 bases and J lost 4 bases. The CDR3 covers 18 residues. The V gene's germline CDR1 is GTSNPN and CDR2 SVGIG (reference sequence). In DNA form, the CDR3 reads TGTGCCTGGAGTGTAAGGACAGGGGTTTTAATAGTCACCGGGGAGCTGTTTTTT. Amino acids: CAWSVRTGVLIVTGELFF.

V gene TRBV13 combines with J gene TRBJ2-7; D not resolved. Per germline, CDR1 PRHDT and CDR2 FYEKMQ (reference sequence). V was shortened by 1 base and J by 3 bases, with 10 bases between the two germline ends. CDR3 length: 14 residues. The CDR3 bases are TGTGCCAGCAGCTTAGTCCGAGAAGACTACGAGCAGTACTTC. Translating gives CASSLVREDYEQYF.

The chain uses TRBV4-3 and TRBJ1-1; D gene uncertain. The CDR3 loop spans 13 amino acids. CDR1 and CDR2 (germline): LGHNA, YSLEER. V lost 0 bases and J 7 bases, leaving 9 bases between the germline ends. CDR3 DNA: TGCGCCAGCAGCCAAGAAAGACACGTTGAAGCTTTCTTT. Protein sequence: CASSQERHVEAFF.

Points on this clone: The sample holds other DNA sequences that translate to the same CDR3. V usage is TRBV29-1 and J usage is TRBJ2-3, with TRBD2 matching 10 bases. The trim removed 3 bases at V and 2 bases at J, leaving 2 bases unmatched. The germline V gene has CDR1 SQVTM and CDR2 ANQGSEA. The CDR3 consists of 14 residues. The CDR3 loop reads CSVETSGHTDTQYF. DNA for the CDR3: TGCAGCGTTGAGACTAGCGGGCACACAGATACGCAGTATTTT.

The chain carries TRBV5-6 and TRBJ1-1; D perhaps matches TRBD1 (5 bases). The CDR3 has 14 amino acids. In germline, CDR1 is SGHDT, CDR2 YYEEEE. The V and J ends lost 4 bases and 3 bases respectively, with 13 bases between them. This CDR3 is CASSPAGFDTEAFF. CDR3 DNA: TGTGCCAGCAGCCCGGCAGGGTTTGACACTGAAGCTTTCTTT.

This clone appeared a few times. The chain couples TRBV29-1 to TRBJ2-1; D is possibly TRBD2 (7 bases). Per germline, CDR1 SQVTM and CDR2 ANQGSEA. This CDR3 comprises 15 residues. Trimming left V 0 bases short and J 8 bases short, with 17 bases between. For the CDR3, the DNA is TGCAGCGTTGAAGATGGGGGCACGGGGGGCGATGAGCAGTTCTTC. Its translation is CSVEDGGTGGDEQFF.